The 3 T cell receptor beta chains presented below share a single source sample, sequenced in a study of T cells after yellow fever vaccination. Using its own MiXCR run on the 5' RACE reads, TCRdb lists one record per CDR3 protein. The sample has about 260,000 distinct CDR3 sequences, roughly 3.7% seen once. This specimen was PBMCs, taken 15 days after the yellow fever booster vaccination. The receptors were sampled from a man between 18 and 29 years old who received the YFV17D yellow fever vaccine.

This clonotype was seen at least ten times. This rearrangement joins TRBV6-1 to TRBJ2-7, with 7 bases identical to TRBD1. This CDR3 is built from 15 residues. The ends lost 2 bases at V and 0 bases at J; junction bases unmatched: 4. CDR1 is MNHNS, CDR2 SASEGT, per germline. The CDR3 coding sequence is TGTGCCAGCAGTGAATGGGGACAGAGCTCCTACGAGCAGTACGTC. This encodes CASSEWGQSSYEQYV.

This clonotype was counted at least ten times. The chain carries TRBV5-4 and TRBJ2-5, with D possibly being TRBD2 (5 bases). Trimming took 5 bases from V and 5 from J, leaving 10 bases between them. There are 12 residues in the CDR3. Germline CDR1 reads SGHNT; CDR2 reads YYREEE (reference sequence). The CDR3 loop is CASRSGGETQYF. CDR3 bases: TGTGCCAGCAGAAGTGGCGGGGAGACCCAGTACTTC.

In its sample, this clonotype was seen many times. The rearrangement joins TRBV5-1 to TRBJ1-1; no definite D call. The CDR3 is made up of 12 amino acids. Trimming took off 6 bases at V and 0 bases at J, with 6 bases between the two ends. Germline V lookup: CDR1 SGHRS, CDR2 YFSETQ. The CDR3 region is CASTDLNTEAFF. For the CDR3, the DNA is TGCGCCAGCACGGACTTGAACACTGAAGCTTTCTTT.